This TCR beta chain was sequenced for a study of early T cells in non-severe SARS-CoV-2 infection (dated by TCRdb to the early 2020s). Concerning the study at large: TCR sequencing used bulk RNA from unsorted whole blood, so alpha and beta chains could not be paired. Results the study describes overall, beyond this receptor: VDJdb matching was skewed toward anti-spike CD8 responses and likely underestimated virus-specific expansions, missing private and CD4 specificities.

Set within a cohort of healthcare workers in London, UK, this nested case-control study involved weekly PCR testing of nasopharyngeal swabs along with blood sampling. Between 23 and 31 March 2020, the week of the UK lockdown, healthcare workers were enrolled and then followed up weekly for as long as 16 weeks. Library construction relied on 5' RACE. Data came from a NextSeq 500. In the TCR library protocol, unique molecular identifiers were attached to individual cDNA molecules to correct for PCR bias and sequencing error. Sequencing covered both TCR alpha and beta chains, and within each sample the abundances of alpha and beta sequences were tightly co-correlated. As for the original processing: Decombinator V4 was used to perform V gene, J gene and CDR3 annotation of TCR sequences. Expanded TCRs were defined as changing significantly between any two time points under a Poisson model with p below 0.0001. TCR abundances were normalised to the total number of TCRs sequenced per sample and were expressed as counts per million. MAIT TCRs were defined by TRAV1-2 paired with TRAJ12, TRAJ20 or TRAJ33, and iNKT TCRs by TRAV10 paired with TRAJ18. VDJdb, accessed 1 November 2021, was searched for CMV, EBV and SARS-CoV-2 annotated TCRs, with TCRs annotated for multiple antigens excluded. The public reads were reanalyzed by TCRdb: fastp trimming at Q25, MiXCR alignment, in-frame beta chains only. Each CDR3 protein gets just one entry, which takes the most common genes and DNA from the rows behind it. Here the V and J calls rest on TCRdb's processing, not on the authors' analysis. This sample holds 25,000 to 30,000 distinct CDR3 sequences; around 6% were observed only once. The ten largest clonotypes hold approximately 30% of the sample.

Between the V and J ends, shortened by 5 bases and 0 bases respectively, the junction contains 11 bases. The CDR3 goes from the cysteine to the phenylalanine over 14 residues. Only the CDR3 region is kept as DNA, spanning 42 bases read in frame from base 1. CDR1 SGHAT and CDR2 FQNNGV were looked up in the germline V gene. Note on this clonotype: Its antigen target is currently unknown. Base qualities are not recorded, but no much larger clone differs from it by a single base.

The receptor was isolated from an adult who was a healthcare worker with PCR-confirmed SARS-CoV-2 infection or an uninfected control (not recorded which). The starting material was whole blood, obtained at baseline. The chain links TRBV11-2 with TRBJ2-7, and perhaps TRBD2 as D gene, on 6 matching bases. The CDR3 region has the sequence CASSPRLVSYEQYF. The sequenced DNA is TGTGCCAGCAGCCCCCGACTAGTCTCCTACGAGCAGTACTTC.